What follows is one TCR beta chain and its context. No antigen is known for it. This sample was taken from a study of CD8+ T cells in alopecia areata. About the study: Tofacitinib ran 6 to 18 months, followed by 6 months off drug. Treated patients received severity scores based on the percentage of scalp area affected. Study observations and caveats: Relative to normal scalp, lesional scalp, especially alopecia totalis/universalis, showed higher clonality.

RNA, once extracted, was reverse transcribed into cDNA for use as the sequencing template. The table came from immunoSEQ multiplex PCR; TCRdb's copy has only in-frame clones and leaves some out. The table shows hundreds of thousands of clones, with 35% to 40% occurring only once. The treatment was: oral pan-JAK inhibitor, 5-10 mg twice daily. Those with alopecia areata gave lesional scalp punch biopsies and peripheral blood. Trimming cost V 4 bases and J 3 bases, with 14 bases left between them. The CDR3 length is 15 residues. Germline V lookup: CDR1 SGHRS, CDR2 YFSETQ. The chain links TRBV5-1 to TRBJ1-5; the D is unclear. Here the sequenced sample was CD4+ T cells sorted from blood, taken between weeks 30 and 35, from a patient treated with tofacitinib. The sequence derives from a human donor with alopecia areata. The CDR3 spells CASSRGSGNNQPQHF. CDR3 nucleotides: TGCGCCAGCAGCCGGGGTTCCGGGAACAATCAGCCCCAGCATTTT.